The 18 T cell receptor beta chains below all came from one sample that was sequenced in a study of control samples from healthy donors and cancer patients. Produced via immunoSEQ multiplex PCR; TCRdb's table is partial and in-frame only. The repertoire holds around 180,000 clones, with approximately 94% as singletons. Source material: blood. Every receptor here comes from a woman under 30 in good health.

The chain is built from TRBV19 and TRBJ1-6; D ambiguous. CDR1 is LNHDA and CDR2 is SQIVND in the germline V gene (reference sequence). CDR3 length: 14 amino acids. V lost 3 bases and J lost 7, with 10 bases in between. The CDR3 region has the DNA TGTGCCAGTAGTATTATTCCAGGAAATTCACCCCTCCACTTT. This codes for CASSIIPGNSPLHF.

V is TRBV11-3 and J is TRBJ2-3; perhaps D is TRBD1 or TRBD2 (5 bases each). The germline V gene encodes CDR1 SGHNT and CDR2 YENEEA. Trimming removed 4 bases from V and 6 bases from J, with 14 bases in between. The CDR3 covers 14 residues. For the CDR3, the DNA is TGTGCCAGCAGCTCCGTCCGAGGGGTGGATACGCAGTATTTT. It yields the protein CASSSVRGVDTQYF.

J is TRBJ1-1 and V is TRBV18, with D uncertain. The CDR3 covers 15 residues. Per germline, CDR1 KGHSH and CDR2 LQKENI. V lost 0 bases and J 6 bases, leaving 14 bases between the germline ends. DNA of the CDR3: TGTGCCAGCTCACCACCGGCGGGCTACAACTCTGAAGCTTTCTTT. This gives the protein CASSPPAGYNSEAFF.

This rearrangement joins TRBV7-2 to TRBJ2-7; 7 bases fit TRBD1. Germline CDR1 is SGHTA and CDR2 is FQGNSA. The CDR3 is made up of 14 amino acids. V lost 5 bases and J lost 2; bases outside the gene matches: 6. The CDR3 region is CASSPTGVAYEQYF. CDR3 DNA sequence: TGTGCCAGCAGCCCTACAGGGGTGGCCTACGAGCAGTACTTC.

This sequence joins TRBV11-2 and TRBJ1-5; D is unresolved. In germline, CDR1 is SGHAT, CDR2 FQNNGV. Between the trimmed V and J ends, which lost 1 base and 4 bases, there was a span of 8 bases. The CDR3 is made up of 14 amino acids. CDR3 sequence: CASSLGVGNQPQHF. CDR3 nucleotide sequence: TGTGCCAGCAGCTTAGGGGTAGGGAATCAGCCCCAGCATTTT.

The chain has TRBV11-3 and TRBJ1-3; D may be TRBD1 (5 bases). The CDR3 runs 13 residues. Germline loops: CDR1 SGHNT, CDR2 YENEEA. The germline V and J ends were trimmed by 5 bases and 4 bases, with 9 bases remaining between them. This chain's CDR3 is CASSGGFGNTIYF. The DNA of the CDR3 is TGTGCCAGCAGCGGGGGATTCGGAAACACCATATATTTT.

This chain connects TRBV9 to TRBJ2-3, with 8 nucleotides matching TRBD1. The CDR3 spans 16 residues. The V gene end was trimmed by 3 bases and the J gene end by 1 base; junction bases not matched to a gene: 7. CDR1 is SGDLS, CDR2 YYNGEE, per germline. As DNA, the CDR3 is TGTGCCAGCAGCGACCTTACAGGGGGAGGCACAGATACGCAGTATTTT. Its protein product is CASSDLTGGGTDTQYF.

The gene calls are TRBV18 and TRBJ2-6, with D uncertain. Germline CDR1 reads KGHSH; CDR2 reads LQKENI. V was trimmed by 3 bases and J by 0 bases, leaving 9 bases between them. The CDR3 has 16 amino acids. The CDR3 DNA reads TGTGCCAGCTCACCCCAACAGAACTCTGGGGCCAACGTCCTGACTTTC. Amino acids: CASSPQQNSGANVLTF.

For this clone: A read error may account for a junction end that differs from germline. The chain employs TRBV7-7 and TRBJ2-1; the D is unclear. Germline CDR1 and CDR2: SSHAT and FNYEAQ (reference sequence). CDR3 length: 13 amino acids. The CDR3 here is CASSLERSNEQFF. The CDR3 nucleotides are TGTGCTAGCAGCTTAGAAAGGAGCAATGAGCAGTTCTTC. Variable domain in full (rest from reference TRBV7-7 and TRBJ2-1): GAGVSQSPRYKVTKRGQDVTLRCDPISSHATLYWYQQALGQGPEFLTYFNYEAQPDKSGLPSDRFSAERPEGSISTLTIQRTEQRDSAMYRCASSLERSNEQFFGPGTRLTVL.

V is TRBV7-8 and J is TRBJ2-7; D is ambiguous. V lost 0 bases and J 2 bases, leaving 5 bases between the germline ends. The CDR3 spans 13 residues. CDR1 is SGHVS and CDR2 is FQNEAQ in the germline V gene. The CDR3 DNA sequence: TGTGCCAGCAGCTTAGCCTCTACCTACGAGCAGTACTTC. Amino acids: CASSLASTYEQYF.

The chain couples TRBV5-8 to TRBJ2-1; 7 positions agree with TRBD2. Germline V lookup: CDR1 SGHTS, CDR2 YDEGEE. V gave up 0 bases and J gave up 1 base; unmatched junction bases: 4. This CDR3 comprises 16 residues. In DNA form, the CDR3 reads TGTGCCAGCAGCTTGGAGTGGGGGGGTTCCTACAATGAGCAGTTCTTC. This codes for CASSLEWGGSYNEQFF.

This CDR3 is CASSAGVGYTF. In DNA form, the CDR3 reads TGTGCCAGCAGTGCAGGGGTAGGCTACACCTTC. The rearrangement links TRBV28 to TRBJ1-2; D perhaps matches TRBD1 (6 bases). V was cut by 5 bases and J by 8 bases, with 9 bases left in between. This CDR3 is built from 11 residues. The V gene's germline CDR1 is MDHEN and CDR2 SYDVKM.

The gene calls are TRBV6-2 or TRBV6-3 and TRBJ1-2; 9 positions match TRBD1. J was trimmed by 4 bases and V by 7 bases; bases with no gene match: 10. The CDR3 is made up of 15 amino acids. The germline V gene encodes CDR1 MNHEY and CDR2 SVGEGT. This CDR3 is CASTPRDRASYGYTF. As DNA, the CDR3 is TGTGCCAGCACCCCGCGGGACAGGGCCTCCTATGGCTACACCTTC.

V usage is TRBV5-4 and J usage is TRBJ1-4; 7 nucleotides align to TRBD1. The germline CDR1 and CDR2 sequences are SGHNT and YYREEE (reference sequence). The CDR3 length is 13 residues. V lost 1 base, J lost 13 bases, and 7 bases stayed unmatched. CDR3 residues: CASSLTGQETLFF. The CDR3 DNA reads TGTGCCAGCAGCTTGACCGGACAGGAGACACTGTTTTTT.

The chain links TRBV4-2 to TRBJ2-6; D possibly corresponds to TRBD1 (5 bases). This CDR3 contains 18 residues. V lost 0 bases, J lost 1 base, and 13 bases lay in between. The germline V gene encodes CDR1 LGHNA and CDR2 YNFKEQ. The CDR3 loop reads CASSQDKQGGSGANVLTF. Here the CDR3 DNA reads TGTGCCAGCAGCCAAGATAAGCAGGGCGGATCTGGGGCCAACGTCCTGACTTTC.

V usage is TRBV19 and J usage is TRBJ2-1; D tentatively reads TRBD1 or TRBD2 (5 bases each). V was clipped by 5 bases and J by 8 bases, with 13 bases between them. Germline lookup yields CDR1 LNHDA and CDR2 SQIVND (reference sequence). This CDR3 is 13 amino acids long. CDR3: CASSVGTRDEQFF. The DNA of the CDR3 is TGTGCCAGTAGTGTGGGGACGAGGGATGAGCAGTTCTTC.

The chain recombines TRBV5-1 with TRBJ1-4; D ambiguous. Trimming stripped 0 bases from V and 5 bases from J, with 5 bases between. The CDR3 has 13 amino acids. The germline gives CDR1 SGHRS, CDR2 YFSETQ. The CDR3 sequence: CASSLAQNEKLFF. The CDR3 DNA reads as TGCGCCAGCAGCTTGGCTCAGAATGAAAAACTGTTTTTT.

The rearrangement joins TRBV13 to TRBJ1-2, with no clear D. The ends were cut back, 5 bases at V and 6 bases at J, with 13 bases in the middle. The germline gives CDR1 PRHDT, CDR2 FYEKMQ (reference sequence). The CDR3 is 13 amino acids. DNA of the CDR3: TGTGCCAGCAGCGAGTCTGGGATCGATGGCTACACCTTC. This codes for CASSESGIDGYTF.